This record looks at one T cell receptor beta chain sequence and its context. TCRdb keeps only in-frame clones here, not all; method: immunoSEQ multiplex PCR. This table has fewer than 150,000 clones, 85% to 90% appearing once. This entry comes from a study of blood T cell repertoires in COVID-19. Study-wide background: From T cells, B-cell-depleted T cells, or PBMCs came the material, which was cDNA or gDNA.

V gave up 7 bases and J gave up 3 bases, with 16 bases separating them. Germline CDR1 and CDR2: MNHNY and SVGAGI (reference sequence). The CDR3 contains 14 residues. The receptor's source is a man aged 50-59 years with active or convalescent COVID-19. The chain uses TRBV6-6 and TRBJ2-7, with D possibly matching TRBD1 (5 bases). Sequenced: peripheral blood. The CDR3 reads CASTKLVRDYEQYF. The CDR3 DNA is TGTGCCAGCACCAAACTTGTCAGGGACTACGAGCAGTACTTC.